The clone carrying this TCR beta chain has a handful of counts. The data belong to a study of cytomegalovirus exposure and HLA in healthy donors. Germline V gene data show CDR1 as MNHNS and CDR2 as SASEGT. CDR3 length equals 13 residues. V was trimmed by 6 bases and J by 2 bases, leaving 10 bases between them. Researchers ran the PCR with 60 Vbeta and 13 Jbeta primers. The repertoire was sequenced with immunoSEQ multiplex PCR; TCRdb's copy has only in-frame clones and lacks some. The sample includes a few hundred thousand clones, about 74% of them seen just once. This sequence was found in a man between 35 and 55 years old in good health and CMV-seronegative. The sample comprised PBMCs. The chain links TRBV6-1 to TRBJ1-1; D unresolved. DNA for the CDR3: TGTGCCAGCAGGTTAGTCTTAAACACTGAAGCTTTCTTT. It is translated as CASRLVLNTEAFF.